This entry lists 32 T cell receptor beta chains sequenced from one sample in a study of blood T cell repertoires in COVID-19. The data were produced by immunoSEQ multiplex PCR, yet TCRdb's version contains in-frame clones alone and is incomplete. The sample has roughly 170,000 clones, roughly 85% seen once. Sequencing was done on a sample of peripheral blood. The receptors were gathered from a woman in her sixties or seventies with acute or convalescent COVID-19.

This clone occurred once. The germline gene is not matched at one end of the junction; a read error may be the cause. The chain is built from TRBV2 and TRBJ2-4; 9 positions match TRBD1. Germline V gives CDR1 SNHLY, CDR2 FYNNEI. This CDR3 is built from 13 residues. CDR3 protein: CASGGGTRDRVRF. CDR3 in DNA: TGTGCCAGCGGAGGAGGGACCCGGGACAGGGTCCGTTTC.

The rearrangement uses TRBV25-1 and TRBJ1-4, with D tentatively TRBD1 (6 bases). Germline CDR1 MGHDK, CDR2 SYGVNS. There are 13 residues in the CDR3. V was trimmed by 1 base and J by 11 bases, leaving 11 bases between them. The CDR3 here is CASSEFDQGKLFF. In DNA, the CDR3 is TGTGCCAGCAGTGAATTCGACCAGGGGAAACTGTTTTTT.

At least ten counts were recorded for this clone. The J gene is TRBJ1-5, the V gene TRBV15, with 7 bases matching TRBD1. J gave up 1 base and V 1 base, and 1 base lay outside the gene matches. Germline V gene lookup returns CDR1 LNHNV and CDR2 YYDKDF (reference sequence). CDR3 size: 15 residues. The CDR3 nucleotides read TGTGCCACCAGCAGAGGGGGACAGAGCAATCAGCCCCAGCATTTT. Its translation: CATSRGGQSNQPQHF.

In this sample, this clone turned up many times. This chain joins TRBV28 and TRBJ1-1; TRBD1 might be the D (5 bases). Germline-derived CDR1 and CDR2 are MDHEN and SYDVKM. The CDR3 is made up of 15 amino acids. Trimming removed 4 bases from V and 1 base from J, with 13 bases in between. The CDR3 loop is CASSSPTAPNTEAFF. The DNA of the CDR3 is TGTGCCAGCAGTTCACCGACAGCCCCGAACACTGAAGCTTTCTTT.

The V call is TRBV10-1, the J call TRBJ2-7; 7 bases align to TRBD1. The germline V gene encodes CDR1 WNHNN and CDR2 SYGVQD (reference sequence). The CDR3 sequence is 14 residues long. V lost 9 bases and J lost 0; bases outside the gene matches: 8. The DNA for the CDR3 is TGCGCCAGTAGTCGGGACAGTGGCTCCTACGAGCAGTACTTC. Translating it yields CASSRDSGSYEQYF.

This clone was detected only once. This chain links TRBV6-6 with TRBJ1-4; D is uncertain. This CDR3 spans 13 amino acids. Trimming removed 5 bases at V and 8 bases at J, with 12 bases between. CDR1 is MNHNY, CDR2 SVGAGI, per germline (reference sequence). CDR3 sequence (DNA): TGTGCCAGCAGTAGAGGACTTTTCGAAAAACTGTTTTTT. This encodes CASSRGLFEKLFF.

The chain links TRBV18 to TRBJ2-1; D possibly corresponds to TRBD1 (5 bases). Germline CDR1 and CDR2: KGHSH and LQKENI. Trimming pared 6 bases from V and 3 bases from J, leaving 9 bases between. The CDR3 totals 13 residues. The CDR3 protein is CASSSTVYNEQFF. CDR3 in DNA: TGTGCCAGCTCTTCGACAGTCTACAATGAGCAGTTCTTC.

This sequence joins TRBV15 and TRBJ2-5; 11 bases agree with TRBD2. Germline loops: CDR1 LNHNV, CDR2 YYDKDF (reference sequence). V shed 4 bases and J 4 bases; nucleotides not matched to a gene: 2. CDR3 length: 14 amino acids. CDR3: CATSTLAGGETQYF. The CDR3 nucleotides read TGTGCCACCAGCACTCTAGCGGGAGGAGAGACCCAGTACTTC.

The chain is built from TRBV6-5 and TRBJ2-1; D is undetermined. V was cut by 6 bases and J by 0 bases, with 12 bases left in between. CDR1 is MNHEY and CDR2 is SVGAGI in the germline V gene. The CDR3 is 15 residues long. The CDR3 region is CASRVRLSSYNEQFF. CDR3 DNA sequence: TGTGCCAGCAGGGTCAGACTGAGCTCCTACAATGAGCAGTTCTTC.

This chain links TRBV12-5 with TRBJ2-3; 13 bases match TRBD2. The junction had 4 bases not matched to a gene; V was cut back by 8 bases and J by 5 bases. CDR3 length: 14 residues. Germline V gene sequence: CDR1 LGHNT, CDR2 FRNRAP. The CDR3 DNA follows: TGTGCTAGTTCAACTAGCGGGAGGGGAGATACGCAGTATTTT. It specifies CASSTSGRGDTQYF. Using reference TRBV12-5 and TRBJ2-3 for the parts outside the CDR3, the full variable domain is DARVTQTPRHKVTEMGQEVTMRCQPILGHNTVFWYRQTMMQGLELLAYFRNRAPLDDSGMPKDRFSAEMPDATLATLKIQPSEPRDSAVYFCASSTSGRGDTQYFGPGTRLTVL.

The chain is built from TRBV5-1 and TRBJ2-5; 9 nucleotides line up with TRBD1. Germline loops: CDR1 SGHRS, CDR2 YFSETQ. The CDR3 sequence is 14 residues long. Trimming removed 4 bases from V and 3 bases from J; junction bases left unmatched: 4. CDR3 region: CASSDRQGEETQYF. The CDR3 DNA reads TGCGCCAGCAGCGACCGACAGGGGGAAGAGACCCAGTACTTC.

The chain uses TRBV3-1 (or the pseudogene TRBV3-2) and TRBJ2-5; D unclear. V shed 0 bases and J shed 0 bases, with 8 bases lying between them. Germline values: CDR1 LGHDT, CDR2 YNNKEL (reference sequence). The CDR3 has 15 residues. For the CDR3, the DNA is TGTGCCAGCAGCCAAGATTTGCGGTACCAAGAGACCCAGTACTTC. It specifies CASSQDLRYQETQYF.

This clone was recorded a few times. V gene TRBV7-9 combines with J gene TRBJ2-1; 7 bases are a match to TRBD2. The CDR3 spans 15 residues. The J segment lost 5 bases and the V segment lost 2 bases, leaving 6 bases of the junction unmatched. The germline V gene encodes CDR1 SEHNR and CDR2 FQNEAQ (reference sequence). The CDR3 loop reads CASSLIQRGNNEQFF. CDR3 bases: TGTGCCAGCAGCTTAATCCAGCGGGGAAACAATGAGCAGTTCTTC.

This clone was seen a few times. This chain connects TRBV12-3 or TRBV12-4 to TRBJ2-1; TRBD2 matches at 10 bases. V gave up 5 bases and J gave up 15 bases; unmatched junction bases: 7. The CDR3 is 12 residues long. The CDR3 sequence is CASSPSSGRGFF. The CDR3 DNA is TGTGCCAGCAGTCCCTCTAGCGGGAGAGGGTTCTTC.

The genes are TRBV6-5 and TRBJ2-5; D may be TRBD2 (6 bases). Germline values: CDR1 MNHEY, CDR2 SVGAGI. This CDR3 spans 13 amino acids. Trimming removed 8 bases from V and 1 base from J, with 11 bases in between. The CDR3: CASVRGAQETQYF. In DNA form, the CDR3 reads TGTGCCAGCGTACGCGGGGCCCAAGAGACCCAGTACTTC.

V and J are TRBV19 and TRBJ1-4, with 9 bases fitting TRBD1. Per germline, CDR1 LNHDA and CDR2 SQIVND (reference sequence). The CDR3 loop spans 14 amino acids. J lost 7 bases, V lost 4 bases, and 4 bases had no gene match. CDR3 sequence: CASSNTGGVEKLFF. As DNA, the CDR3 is TGTGCCAGTAGTAATACAGGGGGCGTTGAAAAACTGTTTTTT.

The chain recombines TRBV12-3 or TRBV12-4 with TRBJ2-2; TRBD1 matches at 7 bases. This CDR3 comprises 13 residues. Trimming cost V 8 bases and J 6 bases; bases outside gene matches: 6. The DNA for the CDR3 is TGTGCCAGCCTGAAGGGGGCGGCCGGGGAGCTGTTTTTT. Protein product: CASLKGAAGELFF.

DNA for the CDR3: TGTGCCAGCACCCGATCTAGCGGGAGGAGGCATGAGCAGTTCTTC. Translating gives CASTRSSGRRHEQFF. The chain carries TRBV3-1 (or the pseudogene TRBV3-2) and TRBJ2-1; 11 nucleotides align to TRBD2. CDR1 and CDR2 (germline): LGHDT, YNNKEL (reference sequence). CDR3 size: 15 residues. The V segment lost 7 bases and the J segment 8 bases; nucleotides outside the gene matches: 10.

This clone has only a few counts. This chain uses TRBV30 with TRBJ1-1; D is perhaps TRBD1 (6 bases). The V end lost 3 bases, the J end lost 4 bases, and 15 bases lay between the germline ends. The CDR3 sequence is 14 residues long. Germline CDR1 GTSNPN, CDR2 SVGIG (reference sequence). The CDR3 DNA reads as TGTGCCTGGAGCTTCCTAGGGGGGGTCACTGAAGCTTTCTTT. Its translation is CAWSFLGGVTEAFF.

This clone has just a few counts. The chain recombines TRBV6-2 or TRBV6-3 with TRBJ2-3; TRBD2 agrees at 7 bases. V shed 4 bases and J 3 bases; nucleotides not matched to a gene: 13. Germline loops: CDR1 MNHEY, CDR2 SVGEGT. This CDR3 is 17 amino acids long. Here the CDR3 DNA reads TGTGCCAGCAGTTCCCCTTATAGAGCGGGAAGTACAGATACGCAGTATTTT. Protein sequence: CASSSPYRAGSTDTQYF.

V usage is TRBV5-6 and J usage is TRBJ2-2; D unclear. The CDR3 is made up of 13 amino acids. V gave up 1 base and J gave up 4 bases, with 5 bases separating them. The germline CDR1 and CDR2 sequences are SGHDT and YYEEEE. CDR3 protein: CASSLPVTGELFF. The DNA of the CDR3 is TGTGCCAGCAGCTTGCCTGTCACCGGGGAGCTGTTTTTT.

CDR3 amino acids: CASSLDGGGRPYEQYF. The CDR3 nucleotides are TGTGCCAGCAGTTTGGATGGGGGGGGGAGACCCTACGAGCAGTACTTC. V and J are TRBV27 and TRBJ2-7; 7 nucleotides agree with TRBD2. V trimming: 3 bases; J trimming: 2 bases; junction bases outside the gene matches: 10. The CDR3 sequence is 16 residues long. Germline V gene data show CDR1 as MNHEY and CDR2 as SMNVEV (reference sequence).

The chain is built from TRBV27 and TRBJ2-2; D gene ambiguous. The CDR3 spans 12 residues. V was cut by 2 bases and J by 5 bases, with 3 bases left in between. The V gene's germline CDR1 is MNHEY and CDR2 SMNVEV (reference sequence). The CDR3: CASSLLTGELFF. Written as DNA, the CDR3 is TGTGCCAGCAGTTTACTTACCGGGGAGCTGTTTTTT.

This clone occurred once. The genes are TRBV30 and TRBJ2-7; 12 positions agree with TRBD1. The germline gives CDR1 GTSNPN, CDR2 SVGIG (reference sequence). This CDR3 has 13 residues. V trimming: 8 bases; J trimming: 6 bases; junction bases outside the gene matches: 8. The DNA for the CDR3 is TGTGCCCGGGGGGACAGGGGGCGCGGCGAGCAGTACTTC. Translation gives CARGDRGRGEQYF.

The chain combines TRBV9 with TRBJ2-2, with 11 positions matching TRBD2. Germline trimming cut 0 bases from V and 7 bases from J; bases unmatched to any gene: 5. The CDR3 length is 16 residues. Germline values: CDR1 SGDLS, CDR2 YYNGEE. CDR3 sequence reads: CASSVVAGGASGELFF. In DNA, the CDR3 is TGTGCCAGCAGCGTAGTAGCGGGAGGGGCGAGCGGGGAGCTGTTTTTT. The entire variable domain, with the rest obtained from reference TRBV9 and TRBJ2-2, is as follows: DSGVTQTPKHLITATGQRVTLRCSPRSGDLSVYWYQQSLDQGLQFLIQYYNGEERAKGNILERFSAQQFPDLHSELNLSSLELGDSALYFCASSVVAGGASGELFFGEGSRLTVL.

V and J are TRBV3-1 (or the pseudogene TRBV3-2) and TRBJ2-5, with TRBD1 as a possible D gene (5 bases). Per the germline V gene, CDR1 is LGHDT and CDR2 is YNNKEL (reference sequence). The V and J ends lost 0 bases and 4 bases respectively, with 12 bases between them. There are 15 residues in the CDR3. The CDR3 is CASSQDSTGAETQYF. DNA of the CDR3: TGTGCCAGCAGCCAAGATTCTACTGGGGCAGAGACCCAGTACTTC.

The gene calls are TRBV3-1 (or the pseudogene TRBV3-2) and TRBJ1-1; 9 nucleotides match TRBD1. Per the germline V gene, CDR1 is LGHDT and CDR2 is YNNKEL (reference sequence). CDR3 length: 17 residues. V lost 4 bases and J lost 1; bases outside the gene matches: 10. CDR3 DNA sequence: TGTGCCAGCAGCCCGATTGGACAGGGGTCAGCGAACACTGAAGCTTTCTTT. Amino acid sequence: CASSPIGQGSANTEAFF.

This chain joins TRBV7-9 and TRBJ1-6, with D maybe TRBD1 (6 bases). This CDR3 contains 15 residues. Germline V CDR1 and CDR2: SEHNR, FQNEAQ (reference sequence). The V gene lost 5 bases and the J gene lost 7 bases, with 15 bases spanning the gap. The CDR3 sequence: CASSAGTPGNSPLHF. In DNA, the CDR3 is TGTGCCAGCAGCGCCGGGACACCCGGGAATTCACCCCTCCACTTT.

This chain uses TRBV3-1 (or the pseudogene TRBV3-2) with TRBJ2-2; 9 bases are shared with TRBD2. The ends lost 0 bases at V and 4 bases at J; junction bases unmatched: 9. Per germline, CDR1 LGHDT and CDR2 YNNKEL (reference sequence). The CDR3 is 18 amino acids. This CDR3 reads CASSQDPSGTSSTGELFF. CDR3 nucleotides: TGTGCCAGCAGCCAAGATCCTAGCGGGACCTCGAGCACCGGGGAGCTGTTTTTT.

The CDR3 coding sequence is TGTGCCAGCAGTGAGAGGACAGGGGTCTCTGGGGCCAACGTCCTGACTTTC. Translated, it gives CASSERTGVSGANVLTF. The chain is built from TRBV2 and TRBJ2-6; TRBD1 matches 9 bases. There are 17 residues in the CDR3. The ends lost 3 bases at V and 0 bases at J; junction bases unmatched: 3. Germline values: CDR1 SNHLY, CDR2 FYNNEI.

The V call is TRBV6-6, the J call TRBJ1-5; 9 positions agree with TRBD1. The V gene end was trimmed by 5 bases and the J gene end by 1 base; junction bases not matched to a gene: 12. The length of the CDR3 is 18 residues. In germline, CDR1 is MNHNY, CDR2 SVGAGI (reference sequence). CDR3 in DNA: TGTGCCAGCAGTCCCGACCGGGACAGGGCTCTAAGCAATCAGCCCCAGCATTTT. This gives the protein CASSPDRDRALSNQPQHF.

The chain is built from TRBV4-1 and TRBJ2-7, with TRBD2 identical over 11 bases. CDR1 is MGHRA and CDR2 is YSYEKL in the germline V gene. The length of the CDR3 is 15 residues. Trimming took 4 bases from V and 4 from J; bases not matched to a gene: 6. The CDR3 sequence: CASSRGLAGTYEQYF. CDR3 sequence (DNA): TGCGCCAGCAGCCGCGGACTAGCGGGCACTTACGAGCAGTACTTC.